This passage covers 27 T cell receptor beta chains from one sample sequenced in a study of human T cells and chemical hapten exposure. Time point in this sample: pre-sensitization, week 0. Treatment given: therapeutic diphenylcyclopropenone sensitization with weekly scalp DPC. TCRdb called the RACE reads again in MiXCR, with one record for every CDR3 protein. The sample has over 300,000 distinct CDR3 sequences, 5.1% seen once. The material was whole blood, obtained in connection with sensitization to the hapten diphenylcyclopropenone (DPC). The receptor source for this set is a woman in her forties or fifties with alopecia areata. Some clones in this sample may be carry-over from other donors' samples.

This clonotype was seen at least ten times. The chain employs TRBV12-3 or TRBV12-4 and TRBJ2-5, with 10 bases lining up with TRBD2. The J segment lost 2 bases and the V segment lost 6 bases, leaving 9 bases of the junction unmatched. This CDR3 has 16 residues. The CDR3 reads CASSRQAGGAQETQYF. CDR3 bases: TGTGCCAGCAGCCGCCAAGCGGGGGGGGCGCAAGAGACCCAGTACTTC.

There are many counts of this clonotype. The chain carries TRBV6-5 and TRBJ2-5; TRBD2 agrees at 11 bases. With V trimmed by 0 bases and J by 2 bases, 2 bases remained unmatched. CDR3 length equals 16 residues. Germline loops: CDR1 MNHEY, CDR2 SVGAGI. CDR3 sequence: CASSYSLAGAQETQYF. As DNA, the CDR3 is TGTGCCAGCAGTTACTCACTAGCGGGAGCTCAAGAGACCCAGTACTTC.

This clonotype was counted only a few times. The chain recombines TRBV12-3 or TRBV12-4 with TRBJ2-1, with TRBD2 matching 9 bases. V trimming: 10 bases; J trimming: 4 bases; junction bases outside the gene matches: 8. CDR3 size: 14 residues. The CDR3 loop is CATTTSGSYNEQFF. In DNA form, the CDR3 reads TGTGCCACCACAACTAGCGGGTCTTACAATGAGCAGTTCTTC.

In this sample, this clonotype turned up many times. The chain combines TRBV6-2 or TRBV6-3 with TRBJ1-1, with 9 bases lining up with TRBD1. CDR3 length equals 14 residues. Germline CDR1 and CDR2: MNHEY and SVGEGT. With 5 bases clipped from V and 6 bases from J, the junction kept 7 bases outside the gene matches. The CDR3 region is CASSPGTGSPEAFF. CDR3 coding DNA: TGTGCCAGCAGTCCCGGGACAGGGTCCCCTGAAGCTTTCTTT.

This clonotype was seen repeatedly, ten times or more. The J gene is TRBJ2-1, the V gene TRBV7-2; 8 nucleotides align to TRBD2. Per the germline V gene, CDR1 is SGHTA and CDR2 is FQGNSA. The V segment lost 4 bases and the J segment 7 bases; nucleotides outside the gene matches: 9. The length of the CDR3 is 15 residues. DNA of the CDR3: TGTGCCAGCAGCTCTGGGACTAGTAGTACAAATGAGCAGTTCTTC. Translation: CASSSGTSSTNEQFF.

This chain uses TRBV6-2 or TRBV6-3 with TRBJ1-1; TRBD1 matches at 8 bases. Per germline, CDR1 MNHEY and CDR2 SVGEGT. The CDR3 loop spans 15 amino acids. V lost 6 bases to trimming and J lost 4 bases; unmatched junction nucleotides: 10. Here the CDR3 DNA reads TGTGCCAGCAGCCCCCCCCGGACAGGGAGCACTGAAGCTTTCTTT. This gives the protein CASSPPRTGSTEAFF.

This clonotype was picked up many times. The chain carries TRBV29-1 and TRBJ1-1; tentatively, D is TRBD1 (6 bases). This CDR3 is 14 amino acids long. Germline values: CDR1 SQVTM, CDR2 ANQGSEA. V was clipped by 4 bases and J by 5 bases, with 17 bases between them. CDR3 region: CSVGGAPRQTEAFF. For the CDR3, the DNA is TGCAGCGTTGGGGGGGCCCCTCGGCAGACTGAAGCTTTCTTT. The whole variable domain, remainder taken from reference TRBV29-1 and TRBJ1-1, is SAVISQKPSRDICQRGTSLTIQCQVDSQVTMMFWYRQQPGQSLTLIATANQGSEATYESGFVIDKFPISRPNLTFSTLTVSNMSPEDSSIYLCSVGGAPRQTEAFFGQGTRLTVV.

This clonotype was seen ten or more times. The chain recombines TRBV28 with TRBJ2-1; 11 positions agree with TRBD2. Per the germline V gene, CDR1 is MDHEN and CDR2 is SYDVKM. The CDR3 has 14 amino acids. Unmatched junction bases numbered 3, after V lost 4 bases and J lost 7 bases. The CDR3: CASSSTSGANEQFF. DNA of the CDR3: TGTGCCAGCAGTTCGACTAGCGGGGCAAATGAGCAGTTCTTC.

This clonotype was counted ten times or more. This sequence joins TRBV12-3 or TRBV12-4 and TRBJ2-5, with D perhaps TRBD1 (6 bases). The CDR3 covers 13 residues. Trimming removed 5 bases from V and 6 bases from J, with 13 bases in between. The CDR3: CASSNRERKTQYF. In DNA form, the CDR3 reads TGTGCCAGCAGTAACAGGGAGAGGAAGACCCAGTACTTC.

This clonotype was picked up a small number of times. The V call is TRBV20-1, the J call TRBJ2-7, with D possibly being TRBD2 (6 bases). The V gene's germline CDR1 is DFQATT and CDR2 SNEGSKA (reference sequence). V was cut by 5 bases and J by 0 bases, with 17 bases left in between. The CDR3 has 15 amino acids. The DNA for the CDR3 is TGCAGTGCTCGTCCCGGGACTCCGAGCTCCTACGAGCAGTACTTC. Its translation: CSARPGTPSSYEQYF.

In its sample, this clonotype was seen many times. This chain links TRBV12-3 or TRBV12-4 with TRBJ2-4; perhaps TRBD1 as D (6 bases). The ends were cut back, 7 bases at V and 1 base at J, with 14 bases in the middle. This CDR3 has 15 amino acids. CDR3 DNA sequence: TGTGCCAGCACACGGGACACTGGGGCCAAAAACATTCAGTACTTC. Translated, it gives CASTRDTGAKNIQYF.

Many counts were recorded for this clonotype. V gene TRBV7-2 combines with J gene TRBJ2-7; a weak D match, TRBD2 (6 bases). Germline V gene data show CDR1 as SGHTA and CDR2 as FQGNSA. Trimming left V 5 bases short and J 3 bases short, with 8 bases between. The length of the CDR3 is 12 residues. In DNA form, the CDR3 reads TGTGCCAGCAGCACGACTAGCTACGAGCAGTACTTC. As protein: CASSTTSYEQYF.

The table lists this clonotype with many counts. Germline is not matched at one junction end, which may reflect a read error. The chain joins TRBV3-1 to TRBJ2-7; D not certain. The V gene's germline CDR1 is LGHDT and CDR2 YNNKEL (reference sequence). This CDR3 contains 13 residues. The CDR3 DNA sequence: TGCGCCAGCAGCCAAGGCCGCTCCTACGAGCAGTACTTC. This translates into CASSQGRSYEQYF.

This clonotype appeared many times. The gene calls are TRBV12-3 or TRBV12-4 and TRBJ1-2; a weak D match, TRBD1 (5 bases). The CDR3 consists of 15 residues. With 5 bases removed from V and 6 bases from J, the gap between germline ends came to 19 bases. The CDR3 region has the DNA TGTGCCAGCAGTCCAGGACACCAAAGTCTCAATGGCTACACCTTC. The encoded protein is CASSPGHQSLNGYTF.

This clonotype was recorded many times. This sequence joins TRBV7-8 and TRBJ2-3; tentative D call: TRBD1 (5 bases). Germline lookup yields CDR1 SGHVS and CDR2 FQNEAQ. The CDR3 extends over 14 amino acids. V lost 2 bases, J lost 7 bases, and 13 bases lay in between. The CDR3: CASSLPGLSNTQYF. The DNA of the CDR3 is TGTGCCAGCAGCTTACCAGGGTTGTCAAATACGCAGTATTTT.

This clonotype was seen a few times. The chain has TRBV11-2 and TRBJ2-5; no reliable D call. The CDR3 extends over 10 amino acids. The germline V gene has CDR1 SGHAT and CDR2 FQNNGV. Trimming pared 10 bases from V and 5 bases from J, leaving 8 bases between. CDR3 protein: CATLGETQYF. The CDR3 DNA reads TGTGCCACCCTGGGGGAGACCCAGTACTTC. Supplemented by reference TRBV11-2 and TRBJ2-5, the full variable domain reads EAGVAQSPRYKIIEKRQSVAFWCNPISGHATLYWYQQILGQGPKLLIQFQNNGVVDDSQLPKDRFSAERLKGVDSTLKIQPAKLEDSAVYLCATLGETQYFGPGTRLLVL.

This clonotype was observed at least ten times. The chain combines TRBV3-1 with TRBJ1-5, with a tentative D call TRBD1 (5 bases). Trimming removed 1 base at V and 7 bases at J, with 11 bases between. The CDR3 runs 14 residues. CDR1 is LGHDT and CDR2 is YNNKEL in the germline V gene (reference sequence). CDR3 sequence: CASSQAQVSQPQHF. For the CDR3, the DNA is TGTGCCAGCAGCCAAGCACAGGTCAGCCAGCCCCAGCATTTT.

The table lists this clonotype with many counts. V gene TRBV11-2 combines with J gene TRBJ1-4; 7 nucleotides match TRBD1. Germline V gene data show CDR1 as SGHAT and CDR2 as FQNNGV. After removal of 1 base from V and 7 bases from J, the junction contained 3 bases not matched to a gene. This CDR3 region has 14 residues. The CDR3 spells CASSLGGTVEKLFF. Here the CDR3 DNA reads TGTGCCAGCAGCTTAGGGGGGACAGTTGAAAAACTGTTTTTT.

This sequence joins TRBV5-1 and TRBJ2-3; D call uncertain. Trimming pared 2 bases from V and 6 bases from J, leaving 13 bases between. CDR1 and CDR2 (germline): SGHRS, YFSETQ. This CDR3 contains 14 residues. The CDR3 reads CASSFKPRPDTQYF. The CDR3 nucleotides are TGCGCCAGCAGCTTCAAGCCCCGTCCCGATACGCAGTATTTT.

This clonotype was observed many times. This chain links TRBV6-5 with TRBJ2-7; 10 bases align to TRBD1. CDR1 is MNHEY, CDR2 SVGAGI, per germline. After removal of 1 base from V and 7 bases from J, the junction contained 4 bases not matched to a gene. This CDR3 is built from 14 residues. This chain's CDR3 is CASSYYRTGGEQYF. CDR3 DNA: TGTGCCAGCAGTTACTATCGGACAGGGGGGGAGCAGTACTTC.

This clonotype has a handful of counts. CDR3 loop: CASSYPPGSSYEQYF. The CDR3 region has the DNA TGTGCCAGCAGTTATCCCCCCGGGAGCTCCTACGAGCAGTACTTC. The chain joins TRBV6-5 to TRBJ2-7, with D perhaps matching TRBD2 (6 bases). Trimming pared 3 bases from V and 0 bases from J, leaving 12 bases between. This CDR3 has 15 residues. Germline values: CDR1 MNHEY, CDR2 SVGAGI.

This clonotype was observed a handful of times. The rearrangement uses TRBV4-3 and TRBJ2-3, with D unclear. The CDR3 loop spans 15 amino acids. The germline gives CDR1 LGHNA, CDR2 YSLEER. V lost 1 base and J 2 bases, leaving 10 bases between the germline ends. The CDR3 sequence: CASSQGSRTTDTQYF. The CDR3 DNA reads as TGCGCCAGCAGCCAAGGGTCCCGCACCACAGATACGCAGTATTTT.

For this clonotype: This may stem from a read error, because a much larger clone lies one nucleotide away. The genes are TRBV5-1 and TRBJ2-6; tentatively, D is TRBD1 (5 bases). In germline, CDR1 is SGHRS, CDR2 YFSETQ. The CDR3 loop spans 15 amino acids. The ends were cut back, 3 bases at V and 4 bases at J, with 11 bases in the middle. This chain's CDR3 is CASSSKSGGANVLTF. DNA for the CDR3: TGCGCCAGCAGCTCCAAGTCAGGGGGGGCCAACGTCCTGACTTTC.

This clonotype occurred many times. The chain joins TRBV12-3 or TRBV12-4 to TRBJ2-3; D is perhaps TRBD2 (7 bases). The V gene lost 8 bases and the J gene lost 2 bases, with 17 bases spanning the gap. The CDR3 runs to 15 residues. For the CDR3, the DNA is TGTGCCAGCCGACCAAATCGGGGGGCCACAGATACGCAGTATTTT. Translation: CASRPNRGATDTQYF.

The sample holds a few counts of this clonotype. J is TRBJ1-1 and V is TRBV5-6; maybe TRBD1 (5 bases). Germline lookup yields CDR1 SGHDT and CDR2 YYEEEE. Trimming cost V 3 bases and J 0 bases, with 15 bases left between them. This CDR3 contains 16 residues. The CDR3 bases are TGTGCCAGCAGCTGGGGTGCCCAGGGACTGAACACTGAAGCTTTCTTT. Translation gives CASSWGAQGLNTEAFF.

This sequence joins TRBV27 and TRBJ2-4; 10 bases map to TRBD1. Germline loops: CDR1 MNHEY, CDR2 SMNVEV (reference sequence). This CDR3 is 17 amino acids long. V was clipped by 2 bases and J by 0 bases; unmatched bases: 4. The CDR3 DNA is TGTGCCAGCAGTTTAGGGACAGGGGTGCTAGCCAAAAACATTCAGTACTTC. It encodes CASSLGTGVLAKNIQYF.

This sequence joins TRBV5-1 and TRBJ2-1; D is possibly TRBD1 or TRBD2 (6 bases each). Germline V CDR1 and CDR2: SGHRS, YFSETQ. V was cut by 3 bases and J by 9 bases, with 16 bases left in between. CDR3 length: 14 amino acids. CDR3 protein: CASSSGGPPSEQFF. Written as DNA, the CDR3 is TGCGCCAGCAGCTCTGGGGGGCCCCCATCTGAGCAGTTCTTC.